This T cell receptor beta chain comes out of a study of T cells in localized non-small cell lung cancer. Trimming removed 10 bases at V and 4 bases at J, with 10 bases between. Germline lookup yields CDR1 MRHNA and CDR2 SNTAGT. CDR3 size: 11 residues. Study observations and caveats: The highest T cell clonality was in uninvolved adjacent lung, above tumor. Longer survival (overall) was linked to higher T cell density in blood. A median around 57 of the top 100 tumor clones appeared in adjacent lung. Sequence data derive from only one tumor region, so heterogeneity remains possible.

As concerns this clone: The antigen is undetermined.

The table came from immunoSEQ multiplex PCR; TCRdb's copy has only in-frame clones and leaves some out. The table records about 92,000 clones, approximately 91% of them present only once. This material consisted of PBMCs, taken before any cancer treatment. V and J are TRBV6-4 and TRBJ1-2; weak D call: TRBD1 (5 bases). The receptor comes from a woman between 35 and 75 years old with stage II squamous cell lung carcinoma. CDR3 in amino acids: CATMGGYGYTF. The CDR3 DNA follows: TGTGCCACCATGGGGGGCTATGGCTACACCTTC.